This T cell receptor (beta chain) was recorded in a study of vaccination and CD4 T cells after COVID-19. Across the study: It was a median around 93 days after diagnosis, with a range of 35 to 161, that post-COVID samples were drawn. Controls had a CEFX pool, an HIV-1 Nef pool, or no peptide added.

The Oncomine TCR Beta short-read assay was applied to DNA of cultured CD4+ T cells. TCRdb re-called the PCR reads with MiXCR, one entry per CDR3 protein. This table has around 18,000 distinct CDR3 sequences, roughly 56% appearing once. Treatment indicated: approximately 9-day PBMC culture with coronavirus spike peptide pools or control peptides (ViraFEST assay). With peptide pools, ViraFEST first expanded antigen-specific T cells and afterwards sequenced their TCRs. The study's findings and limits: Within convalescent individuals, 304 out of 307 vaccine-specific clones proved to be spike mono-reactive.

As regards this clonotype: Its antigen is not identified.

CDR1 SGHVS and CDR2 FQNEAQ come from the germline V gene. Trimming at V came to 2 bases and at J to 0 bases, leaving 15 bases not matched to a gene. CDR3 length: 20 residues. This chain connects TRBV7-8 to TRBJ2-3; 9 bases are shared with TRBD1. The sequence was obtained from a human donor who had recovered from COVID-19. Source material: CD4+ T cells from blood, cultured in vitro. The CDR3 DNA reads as TGTGCCAGCAGCTTAATGAGACAGGGGGTGATCATATTTAGCACAGATACGCAGTATTTT. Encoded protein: CASSLMRQGVIIFSTDTQYF.